This TCR beta chain was identified in a study of blood T cell repertoires in COVID-19. V trimming: 6 bases; J trimming: 7 bases; junction bases outside the gene matches: 15. CDR1 and CDR2 (germline): KGHDR, SFDVKD. There are 18 residues in the CDR3. In the original workflow: Reference gene primer amplification gave estimated nucleated cell counts. Only in-frame clones appear in the TCRdb table, and some are missing; sequencing was by immunoSEQ multiplex PCR. That table supplies the V and J calls and clone size; D and trimming were determined from the DNA. The sample gives over 250,000 clones, around 89% of which show up once; 2% to 2.5% is in the top ten.

Sequencing was performed on PBMCs or T cells enriched from blood (not recorded which). The rearrangement links TRBV24-1 to TRBJ1-6; TRBD1 matches 9 bases. This clonotype originated in a woman aged 60-75 years in a cohort exposed to, infected with or recovered from COVID-19 (not recorded which). CDR3 DNA: TGTGCCACCAGTACGGGGACAGGGTCCTATTTAGGAAATTCACCCCTCCACTTT. This gives the protein CATSTGTGSYLGNSPLHF.